This TCR beta chain stems from a study of cytomegalovirus exposure and HLA in healthy donors. Primers for the PCR totalled 60 Vbeta and 13 Jbeta. Measured with immunoSEQ multiplex PCR; TCRdb has only the in-frame clones, and not every one. Of some 190,000 clones in the sample, 81% were seen once. The J segment lost 2 bases and the V segment lost 4 bases, leaving 7 bases of the junction unmatched. The germline V gene has CDR1 SGHDT and CDR2 YYEEEE. The CDR3 has 16 residues. The V call is TRBV5-6, the J call TRBJ1-5; TRBD1 matches 9 bases. The TCR sequence derives from a man younger than 35 in good health and CMV-seronegative. The sample comprised PBMCs. The CDR3 region is CASSPGQGRRNQPQHF. The CDR3 nucleotides are TGTGCCAGCAGCCCGGGACAGGGAAGGCGCAATCAGCCCCAGCATTTT.